Reported below is one T cell receptor (beta chain). The antigen is unknown. Trimming left V 6 bases short and J 6 bases short, with 23 bases between. Germline CDR1 is DFQATT and CDR2 is SNEGSKA (reference sequence). The CDR3 extends over 15 amino acids. Library preparation (for TCRbeta) was performed with unique molecular identifiers. Via MiXCR, TCRdb re-called the PCR reads, giving one row per CDR3 protein. In the table there are about 830,000 distinct CDR3 sequences, roughly 15% of which are singletons. The sample is drawn from a study of T-cell reconstitution after alpha-beta-depleted transplantation in children. Notes on the study in general: Newly produced T cells mostly accounted for T-cell counts and diversity one year post-transplant. Surviving thymic progenitors and recipient T cells were the source of high TCRbeta diversity at day 60 in some patients. It was reported that alpha-beta T cells came from several hundred expanded graft clones (about two months after transplant).

This sequence joins TRBV20-1 and TRBJ1-1; tentative D call: TRBD1 (6 bases). The sample here was PBMCs, mostly from graft donor cells, taken 360 days after TCRalphabeta/CD19-depleted stem cell transplant. This TCR came from a male patient between 5 and 17 years old who had a stem cell transplant for acute lymphoblastic leukemia, so the T cells may come from the graft donor. The CDR3 loop is CSALQTRGRGAEAFF. Written as DNA, the CDR3 is TGCAGTGCCCTTCAGACCCGGGGGAGGGGGGCTGAAGCTTTCTTT.